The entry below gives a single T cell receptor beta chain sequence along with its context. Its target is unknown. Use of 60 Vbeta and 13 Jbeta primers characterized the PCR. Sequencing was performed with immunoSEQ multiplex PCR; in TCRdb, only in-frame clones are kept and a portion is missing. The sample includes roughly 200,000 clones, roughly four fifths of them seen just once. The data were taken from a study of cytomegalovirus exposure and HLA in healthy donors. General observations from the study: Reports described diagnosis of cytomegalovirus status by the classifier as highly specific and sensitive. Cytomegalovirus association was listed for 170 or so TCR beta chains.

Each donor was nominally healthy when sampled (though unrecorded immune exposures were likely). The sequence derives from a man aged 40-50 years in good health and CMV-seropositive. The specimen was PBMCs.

The CDR3 region has the DNA TGCGCCAGCAGCCCTTATTCGGGCGGGGTAGACTCTGGAAACACCATATATTTT. Its translation is CASSPYSGGVDSGNTIYF. The rearrangement joins TRBV5-1 to TRBJ1-3; D gene uncertain. This CDR3 region has 18 residues. Trimming took off 4 bases at V and 0 bases at J, with 20 bases between the two ends. Germline CDR1 reads SGHRS; CDR2 reads YFSETQ.